The present entry profiles one T cell receptor (beta chain) with its context. What it binds is not known. V lost 6 bases, J lost 5 bases, and 16 bases lay in between. CDR3 length: 15 residues. Germline-derived CDR1 and CDR2 are LNHDA and SQIVND (reference sequence). The protocol was immunoSEQ multiplex PCR, while the TCRdb copy is restricted to in-frame clones and leaves out a portion. The table lists nearly 110,000 clones, about nine tenths of them singletons, with 0.6% to 0.8% in the top ten. This sample was included in a study of graft-versus-host responses after intestinal transplantation. Across the whole study: All recipients were transplanted with multivisceral, liver-intestinal, or isolated intestinal grafts.

Study-level results: Early post-transplant falls in HvG clones accompanied the peak levels of circulating GvH clones. GvH clonotypes were identified within recipient marrow, with a subset emerging first in ileum or blood.

The input for sequencing was unstimulated CD4+ T cells sorted from spleen or lymph node cells, taken before transplant. This chain connects TRBV19 to TRBJ1-4, with a weak D call TRBD1 (6 bases). This TCR derives from a human donor who was the organ donor for an intestinal transplant. The CDR3 DNA reads TGTGCCAGTAGGAGATTAACAGGGCTCAATGAAAAACTGTTTTTT. It codes for CASRRLTGLNEKLFF.